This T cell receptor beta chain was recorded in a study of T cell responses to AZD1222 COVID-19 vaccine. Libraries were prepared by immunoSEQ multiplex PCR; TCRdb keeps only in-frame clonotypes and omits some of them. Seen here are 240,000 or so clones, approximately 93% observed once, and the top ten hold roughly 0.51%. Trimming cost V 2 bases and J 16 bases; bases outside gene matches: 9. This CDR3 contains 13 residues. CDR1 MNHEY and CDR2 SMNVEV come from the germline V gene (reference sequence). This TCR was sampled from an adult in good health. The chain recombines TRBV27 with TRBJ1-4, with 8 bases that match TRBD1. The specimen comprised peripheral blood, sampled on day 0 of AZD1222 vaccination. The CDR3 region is CASSLGQGAAPFF. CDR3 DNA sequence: TGTGCCAGCAGTTTAGGCCAGGGGGCCGCCCCGTTTTTT.